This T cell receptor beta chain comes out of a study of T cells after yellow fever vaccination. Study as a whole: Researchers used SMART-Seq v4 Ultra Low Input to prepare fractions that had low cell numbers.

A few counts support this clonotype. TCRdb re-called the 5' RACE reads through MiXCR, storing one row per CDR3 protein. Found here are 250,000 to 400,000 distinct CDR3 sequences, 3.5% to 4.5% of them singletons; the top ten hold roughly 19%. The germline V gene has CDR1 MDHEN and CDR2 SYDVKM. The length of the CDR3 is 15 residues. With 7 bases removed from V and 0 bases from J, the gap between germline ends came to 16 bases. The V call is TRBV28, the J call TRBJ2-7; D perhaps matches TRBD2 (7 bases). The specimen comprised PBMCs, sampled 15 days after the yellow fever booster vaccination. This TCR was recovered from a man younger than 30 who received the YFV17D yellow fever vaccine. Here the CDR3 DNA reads TGTGCCAGCACCCCTATCGGGGGGCCCTCCTACGAGCAGTACGTC. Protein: CASTPIGGPSYEQYV.